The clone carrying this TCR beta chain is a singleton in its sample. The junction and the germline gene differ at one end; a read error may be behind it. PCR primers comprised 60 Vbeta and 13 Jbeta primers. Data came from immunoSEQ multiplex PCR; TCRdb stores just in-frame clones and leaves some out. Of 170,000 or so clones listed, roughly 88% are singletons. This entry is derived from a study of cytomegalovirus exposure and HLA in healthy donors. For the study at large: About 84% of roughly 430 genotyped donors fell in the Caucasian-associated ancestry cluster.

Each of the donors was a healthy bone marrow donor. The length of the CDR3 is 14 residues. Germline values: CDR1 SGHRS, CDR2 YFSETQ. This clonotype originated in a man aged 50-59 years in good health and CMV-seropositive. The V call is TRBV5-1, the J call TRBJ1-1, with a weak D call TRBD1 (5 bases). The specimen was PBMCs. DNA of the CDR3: TGCGCCGGCAGCTTGGGGGGGGTGACCACTGAAGCTTTCTTT. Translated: CAGSLGGVTTEAFF.